This T cell receptor (beta chain) was captured in a study of blood T cell repertoires in COVID-19. In the study overall: Both acute and convalescent COVID-19 samples were obtained from the United States, Italy and Spain. Sample material is recorded as cDNA or gDNA derived from T cells, B-cell-depleted T cells, or PBMCs.

Participant-reported clinical history was the basis for cohort assignment. Each recovered donor of Cohort 3 presented with two negative PCRs, clearance, or symptom resolution. Only in-frame clones appear in the TCRdb table, and some are missing; sequencing was by immunoSEQ multiplex PCR. The table lists around 450,000 clones, 87% of them singletons. The sequence came from a woman aged 18 to 35 who had recovered from COVID-19. Sequenced material: PBMCs or T cells enriched from blood (not recorded which).

The CDR3 coding sequence is TGCGCCAGCAGTGTAGGGGCTAGCGGGTACAATGAGCAGTTCTTC. As protein: CASSVGASGYNEQFF. This chain links TRBV10-1 with TRBJ2-1, with 8 positions matching TRBD2. Trimming took 4 bases from V and 4 from J; bases not matched to a gene: 6. The CDR3 consists of 15 residues. Germline V gene data show CDR1 as WNHNN and CDR2 as SYGVQD (reference sequence).